The 6 T cell receptor beta chains listed next were all sequenced from one sample in a study of T-cell memory formation after mild COVID-19. TCRdb processed the 5' RACE reads anew with MiXCR; each CDR3 protein has one entry. Among hundreds of thousands of distinct CDR3 sequences listed, roughly 26% were seen once. Sequencing input: PBMCs or a T cell subset sorted from them (not recorded which). The receptors here all came from an adult woman who had mild COVID-19 (a few samples of this study predate the infection). Cell type and time point are not known.

This clonotype was recorded at least ten times. This sequence joins TRBV9 and TRBJ1-6; D possibly corresponds to TRBD1 (5 bases). CDR1 is SGDLS and CDR2 is YYNGEE in the germline V gene. This CDR3 has 13 residues. Deletions cut 5 bases from V and 7 bases from J, with 10 bases between. The DNA for the CDR3 is TGTGCCAGCAGTCGGGACCAGAATTCACCCCTCCACTTT. It encodes CASSRDQNSPLHF.

The rearrangement joins TRBV4-1 to TRBJ1-2; 9 positions agree with TRBD1. This CDR3 spans 18 amino acids. J lost 0 bases, V lost 3 bases, and 11 bases had no gene match. Germline V gene lookup returns CDR1 MGHRA and CDR2 YSYEKL. CDR3 nucleotides: TGCGCCAGCAGCCAGCAAATTACAGGGGGCGGCTCTAACTATGGCTACACCTTC. Translation gives CASSQQITGGGSNYGYTF.

This clonotype occurred a few times. The rearrangement uses TRBV9 and TRBJ2-5; TRBD2 matches 13 bases. CDR3 size: 18 residues. The junction had 10 bases not matched to a gene; V was cut back by 3 bases and J by 2 bases. Germline CDR1 reads SGDLS; CDR2 reads YYNGEE. The CDR3 DNA sequence: TGTGCCAGCAGCGCTAGGACTAGCGGGAGTTGGCAGCAAGAGACCCAGTACTTC. Translated, it gives CASSARTSGSWQQETQYF. Supplemented by reference TRBV9 and TRBJ2-5, the full variable domain reads DSGVTQTPKHLITATGQRVTLRCSPRSGDLSVYWYQQSLDQGLQFLIQYYNGEERAKGNILERFSAQQFPDLHSELNLSSLELGDSALYFCASSARTSGSWQQETQYFGPGTRLLVL.

V usage is TRBV20-1 and J usage is TRBJ1-1; 9 nucleotides line up with TRBD1. The germline CDR1 and CDR2 sequences are DFQATT and SNEGSKA (reference sequence). CDR3 size: 17 residues. After removal of 3 bases from V and 0 bases from J, the junction contained 11 bases not matched to a gene. For the CDR3, the DNA is TGCAGTGCTAGTAAAGACGGGACAGGGCTTTTGAACACTGAAGCTTTCTTT. Protein sequence: CSASKDGTGLLNTEAFF.

The rearrangement links TRBV19 to TRBJ1-5, with D tentatively TRBD1 (5 bases). Germline CDR1 reads LNHDA; CDR2 reads SQIVND (reference sequence). The CDR3 has 14 residues. V dropped 4 bases and J dropped 8 bases, with 15 bases sitting between them. CDR3 region: CASSSDGGLKPQHF. CDR3 nucleotide sequence: TGTGCCAGTAGTAGTGATGGGGGACTTAAGCCCCAGCATTTT.

The table lists this clonotype with a few counts. The genes are TRBV24-1 and TRBJ1-4; perhaps TRBD1 as D (5 bases). CDR1 is KGHDR and CDR2 is SFDVKD in the germline V gene. V dropped 5 bases and J dropped 6 bases, with 12 bases sitting between them. The CDR3 contains 14 residues. As DNA, the CDR3 is TGTGCCACCAGTGCCCGGGGGAAGGATGAAAAACTGTTTTTT. Its protein is CATSARGKDEKLFF.